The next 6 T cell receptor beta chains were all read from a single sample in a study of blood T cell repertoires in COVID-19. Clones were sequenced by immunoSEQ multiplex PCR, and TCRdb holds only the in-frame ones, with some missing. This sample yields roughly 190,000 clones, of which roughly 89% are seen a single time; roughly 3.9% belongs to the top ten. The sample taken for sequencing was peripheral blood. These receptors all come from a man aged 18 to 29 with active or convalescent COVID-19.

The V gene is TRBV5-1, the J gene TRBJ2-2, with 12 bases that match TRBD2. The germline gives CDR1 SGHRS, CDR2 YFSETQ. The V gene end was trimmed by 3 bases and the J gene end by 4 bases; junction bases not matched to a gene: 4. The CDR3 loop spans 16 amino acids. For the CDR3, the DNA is TGCGCCAGCAGCTGGCGACTAGCGGGGGCCACCGGGGAGCTGTTTTTT. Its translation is CASSWRLAGATGELFF. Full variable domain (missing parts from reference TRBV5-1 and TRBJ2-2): KAGVTQTPRYLIKTRGQQVTLSCSPISGHRSVSWYQQTPGQGLQFLFEYFSETQRNKGNFPGRFSGRQFSNSRSEMNVSTLELGDSALYLCASSWRLAGATGELFFGEGSRLTVL.

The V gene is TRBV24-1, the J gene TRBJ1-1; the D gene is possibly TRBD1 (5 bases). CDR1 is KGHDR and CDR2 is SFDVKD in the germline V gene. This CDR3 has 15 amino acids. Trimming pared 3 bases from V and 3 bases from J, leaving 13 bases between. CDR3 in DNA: TGTGCCACCAGTGATATACAGGTCGGCTACACTGAAGCTTTCTTT. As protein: CATSDIQVGYTEAFF.

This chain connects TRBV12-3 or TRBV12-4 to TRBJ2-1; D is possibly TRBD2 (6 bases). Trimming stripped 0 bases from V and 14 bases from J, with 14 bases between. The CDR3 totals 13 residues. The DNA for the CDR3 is TGTGCCAGCAGTTTAGCCCTGGGACCGGGAGAGTTCTTC. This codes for CASSLALGPGEFF.

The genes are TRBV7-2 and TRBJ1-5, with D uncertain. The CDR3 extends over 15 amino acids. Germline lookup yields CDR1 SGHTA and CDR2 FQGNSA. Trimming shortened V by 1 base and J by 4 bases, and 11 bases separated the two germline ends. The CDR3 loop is CASSLVLTVNQPQHF. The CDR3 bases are TGTGCCAGCAGCTTAGTCTTAACGGTGAATCAGCCCCAGCATTTT.

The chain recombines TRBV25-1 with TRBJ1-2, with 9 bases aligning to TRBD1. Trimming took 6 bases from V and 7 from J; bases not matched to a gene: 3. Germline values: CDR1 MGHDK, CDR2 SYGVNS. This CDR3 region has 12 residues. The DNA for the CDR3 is TGTGCCAGCAGAGGACAGGGGAGTGGCTACACCTTC. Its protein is CASRGQGSGYTF.

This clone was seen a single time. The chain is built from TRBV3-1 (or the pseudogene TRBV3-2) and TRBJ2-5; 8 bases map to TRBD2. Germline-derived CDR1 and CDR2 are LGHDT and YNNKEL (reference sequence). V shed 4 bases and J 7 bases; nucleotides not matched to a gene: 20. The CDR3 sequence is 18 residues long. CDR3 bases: TGTGCCAGCAGCCCCCAAGGTGGTAGGATCTCCGGGAGGGGGACCCAGTACTTC. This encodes CASSPQGGRISGRGTQYF.